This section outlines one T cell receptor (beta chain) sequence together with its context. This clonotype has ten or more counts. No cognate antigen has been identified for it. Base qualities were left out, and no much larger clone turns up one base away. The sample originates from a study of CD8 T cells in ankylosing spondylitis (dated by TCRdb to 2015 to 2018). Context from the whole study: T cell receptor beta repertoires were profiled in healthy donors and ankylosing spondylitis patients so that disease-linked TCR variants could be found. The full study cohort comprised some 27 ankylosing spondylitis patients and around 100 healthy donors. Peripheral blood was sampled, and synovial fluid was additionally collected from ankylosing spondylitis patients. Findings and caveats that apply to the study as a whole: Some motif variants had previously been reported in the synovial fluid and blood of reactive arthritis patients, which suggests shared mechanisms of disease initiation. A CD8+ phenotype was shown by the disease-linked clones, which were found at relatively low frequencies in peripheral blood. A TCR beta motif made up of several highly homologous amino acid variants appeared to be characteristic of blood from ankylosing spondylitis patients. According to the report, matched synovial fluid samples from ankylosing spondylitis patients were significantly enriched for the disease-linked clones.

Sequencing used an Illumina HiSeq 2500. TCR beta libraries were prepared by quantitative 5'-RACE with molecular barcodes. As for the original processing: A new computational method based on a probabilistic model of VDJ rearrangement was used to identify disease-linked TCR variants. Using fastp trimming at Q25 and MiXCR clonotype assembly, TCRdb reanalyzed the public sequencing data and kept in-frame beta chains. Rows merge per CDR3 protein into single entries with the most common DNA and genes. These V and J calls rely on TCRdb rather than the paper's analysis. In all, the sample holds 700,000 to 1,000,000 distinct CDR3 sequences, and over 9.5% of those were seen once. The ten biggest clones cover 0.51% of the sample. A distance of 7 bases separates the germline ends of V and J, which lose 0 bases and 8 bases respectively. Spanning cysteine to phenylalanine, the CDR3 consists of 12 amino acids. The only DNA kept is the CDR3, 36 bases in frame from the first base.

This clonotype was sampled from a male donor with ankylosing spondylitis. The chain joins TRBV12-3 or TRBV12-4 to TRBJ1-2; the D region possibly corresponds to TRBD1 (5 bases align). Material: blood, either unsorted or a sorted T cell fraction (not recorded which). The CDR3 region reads CASSLAGAGYTF. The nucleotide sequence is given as TGTGCCAGCAGTTTAGCAGGGGCAGGCTACACCTTC.